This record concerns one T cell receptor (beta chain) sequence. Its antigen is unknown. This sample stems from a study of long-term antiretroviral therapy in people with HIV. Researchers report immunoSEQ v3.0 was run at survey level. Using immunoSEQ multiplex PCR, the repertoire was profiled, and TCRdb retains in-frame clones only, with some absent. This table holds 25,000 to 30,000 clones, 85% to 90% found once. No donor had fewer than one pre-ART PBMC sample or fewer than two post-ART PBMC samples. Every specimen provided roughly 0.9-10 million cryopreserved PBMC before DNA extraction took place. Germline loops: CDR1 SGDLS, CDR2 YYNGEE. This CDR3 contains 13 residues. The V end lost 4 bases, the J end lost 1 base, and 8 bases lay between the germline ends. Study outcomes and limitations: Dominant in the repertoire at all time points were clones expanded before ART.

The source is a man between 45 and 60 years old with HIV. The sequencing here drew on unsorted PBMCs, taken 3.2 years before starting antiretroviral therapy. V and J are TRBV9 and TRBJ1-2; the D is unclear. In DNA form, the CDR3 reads TGTGCCAGCAGCCCAAGTTATAACTATGGCTACACCTTC. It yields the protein CASSPSYNYGYTF.